There are a few counts of the clone carrying this TCR beta chain. Its antigen remains unidentified. Trimming took off 7 bases at V and 3 bases at J, with 6 bases between the two ends. The length of the CDR3 is 11 residues. Germline V lookup: CDR1 MDHEN, CDR2 SYDVKM. This sample is drawn from a study of response to subunit inactivated influenza vaccine. TCRdb reprocessed the RT-PCR reads via MiXCR and lists one record per CDR3 protein. The top ten hold over 6.5% of the sample, which has about 240,000 distinct CDR3 sequences, 9% to 15% seen once. Findings and caveats of the study: The study's authors posited that every seasonal influenza vaccination enlists few new T cells.

The receptor comes from a man aged 50-60 years who received an inactivated influenza vaccine. The rearrangement uses TRBV28 and TRBJ1-2, with D uncertain. The sample in question was non-naive T cells sorted from PBMCs, obtained less than 15 days before vaccination. In DNA, the CDR3 is TGTGCCAGCATCAGTCACTATGGCTACACCTTC. Protein: CASISHYGYTF.